The source of this T cell receptor (beta chain) is a study of CD8+CD57+ T cells in acquired aplastic anemia. Previously, flow cytometry had revealed CD8+CD57+ cell expansion in the patients chosen for sequencing. A remark on this clonotype: An end of the junction differs from the germline gene, which may be a read error.

Genomic DNA templated the TCR beta VDJ and CDR3 profiling. TCRdb used MiXCR to reprocess the reads, holding one entry per CDR3 protein. The repertoire holds 150,000 to 200,000 distinct CDR3 sequences, with around 50% as singletons. CDR3 size: 14 residues. Sequencing was performed on sorted CD4+, CD8+, or CD8+CD57+ T cells (not recorded which) from PBMCs. The V gene is TRBV12-3 or TRBV12-4, the J gene TRBJ1-3; possibly TRBD1 for D (5 bases). This receptor was identified in a human donor with aplastic anemia. CDR3: CASRQALSGNTIHF. CDR3 coding DNA: TGTGCCAGCAGACAGGCCCTCTCTGGAAACACCATACATTTT.